Sequencing of this T cell receptor (beta chain) was carried out in a study of shared clonotypes between healthy human individuals. The wider study: Plates per donor: three CD4 naive, three CD4 memory, two CD8 naive, one CD8 memory. Findings and limits, study-wide: The authors sampled blood alone, and tissue repertoires likely differ.

CD45RO-negative, CCR7-positively selected cells formed the naive CD8 fraction, excluding terminally differentiated effector memory CD45RA+ cells. Concerning this clone itself: The antigen remains unidentified.

Every subset had its genomic DNA shared out evenly among several immunoSEQ plates. Produced via immunoSEQ multiplex PCR; TCRdb's table is partial and in-frame only. In the table there are roughly 890,000 clones, more than 85% of which are singletons. The CDR3 is 13 amino acids. CDR1 SGHRS and CDR2 YFSETQ come from the germline V gene. V lost 7 bases and J lost 2; bases outside the gene matches: 4. Sample: naive CD8+ T cells sorted from blood. The clonotype originates from a man aged 30 to 39 in good health. The gene calls are TRBV5-1 and TRBJ2-7; 9 bases line up with TRBD1. The CDR3 sequence: CASQTGGPYEQYF. As DNA, the CDR3 is TGCGCCAGCCAGACAGGGGGACCCTACGAGCAGTACTTC.